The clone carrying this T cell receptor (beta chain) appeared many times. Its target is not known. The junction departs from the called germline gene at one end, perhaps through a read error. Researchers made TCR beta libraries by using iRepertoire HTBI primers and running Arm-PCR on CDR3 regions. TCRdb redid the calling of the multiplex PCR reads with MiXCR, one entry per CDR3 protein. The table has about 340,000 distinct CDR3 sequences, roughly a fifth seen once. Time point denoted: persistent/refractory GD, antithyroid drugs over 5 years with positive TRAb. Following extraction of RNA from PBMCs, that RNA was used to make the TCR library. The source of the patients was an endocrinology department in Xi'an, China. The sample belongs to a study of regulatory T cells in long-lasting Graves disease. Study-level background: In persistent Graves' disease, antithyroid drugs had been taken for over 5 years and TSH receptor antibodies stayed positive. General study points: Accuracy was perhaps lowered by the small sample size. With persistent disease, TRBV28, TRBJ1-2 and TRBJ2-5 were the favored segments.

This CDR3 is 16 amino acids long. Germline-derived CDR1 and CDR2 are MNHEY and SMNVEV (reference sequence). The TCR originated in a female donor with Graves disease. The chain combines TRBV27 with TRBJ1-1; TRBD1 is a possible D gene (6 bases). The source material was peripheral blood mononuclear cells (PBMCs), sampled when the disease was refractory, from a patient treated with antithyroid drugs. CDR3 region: CASSLSRQALFTEAFF. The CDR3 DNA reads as TGTGCCAGCAGTCTATCCCGACAGGCTCTGTTCACTGAAGCTTTCTTT.